This is a list of T cell receptor beta chains from one sample in a study of T cells expressing NK-cell markers. TCRdb reprocessed the 5' RACE reads and reports one entry per CDR3 protein, with no DNA. The sample table includes about 410,000 distinct CDR3 sequences. The source material was blood T cells: a sorted CD56 or NKG2C T cell subset, CD4+ or CD8+ T cells, or bulk PBMC T cells (not recorded which). These receptor sequences come from a woman aged 50 to 65 in good health. CDR3s include the opening cysteine and the closing phenylalanine or tryptophan.

16 TRBJ2-2 TRBV7-6 CASGKSRGPNTGELFF
17 TRBJ2-1 TRBV28 CASRSIPGLAGDTEQFF
14 TRBJ2-1 TRBV5-6 CASSFLAGGGEQFF
14 TRBJ2-1 TRBV2 CASKETSIYNEQFF
12 TRBJ2-5 TRBV28 CATADLRETQYF
12 TRBJ1-1 TRBV29-1 CSVAFWNTEAFF
16 TRBJ1-1 TRBV12-3/TRBV12-4 CASRRDSLWGNTEAFF
16 TRBJ2-2 TRBV7-8 CASSLGRGRGAGELFF
13 TRBJ2-2 TRBV2 CASSVTGAIPLFF
11 TRBJ2-1 TRBV29-1 CSGGPGLEGFF
14 TRBJ1-1 TRBV29-1 CSVARDPKNTEAFF
15 TRBJ2-3 TRBV24-1 CATSPDDGSADTQYF
16 TRBJ2-1 TRBV5-1 CASRRNSGQPSDEQFF
16 TRBJ2-3 TRBV27 CASIRNGRANTDTQYF
13 TRBJ2-1 TRBV18 CASSPGTGEVEFF
15 TRBJ2-1 TRBV5-1 CASSLTTGPNNEQFF
14 TRBJ1-5 TRBV20-1 CSASLAQENQPQHF
17 TRBJ2-2 TRBV10-3 CAISPGLAKANTGELFF
18 TRBJ2-4 TRBV3-1 CASRTGLAGGVAKNIQYF
13 TRBJ2-3 TRBV29-1 CSAPGPGTDTQYF
15 TRBJ2-6 TRBV5-1 CASSLIFSGANVLTF
13 TRBJ2-3 TRBV7-8 CASSQPGQTAQYF
15 TRBJ1-3 TRBV14 CASSQDAISGNTIYF
14 TRBJ1-2 TRBV6-5 CASIPQGANYGYTF
11 TRBJ1-4 TRBV24-1 CATSRDEKLFF
14 TRBJ2-7 TRBV12-3/TRBV12-4 CASSHSGTYYEQYF
15 TRBJ1-1 TRBV3-1 CASSQELGENTEAFF
17 TRBJ1-4 TRBV7-8 CASSLGNLGHKNEKLFF
15 TRBJ2-5 TRBV7-9 CASSSSTGVRETQYF
16 TRBJ2-1 TRBV5-1 CASSLAGKRSYNEQFF
14 TRBJ1-5 TRBV24-1 CATSDPGQNQPQHF
18 TRBJ2-1 TRBV4-2 CASSQDYSTGLGYNEQFF
18 TRBJ2-2 TRBV24-1 CATSDFGPGTRNTGELFF
16 TRBJ2-1 TRBV7-9 CASSLAWSGRAPEQFF
13 TRBJ2-5 TRBV6-5 CASSSWTGAPQYF
14 TRBJ1-3 TRBV20-1 CSARVRGPGNTIYF
15 TRBJ2-5 TRBV15 CATSRATGWQETQYF
14 TRBJ1-2 TRBV30 CAWSVGEANHGYTF
16 TRBJ1-6 TRBV6-2/TRBV6-3 CASRNDVQGKSSPLHF
16 TRBJ2-3 TRBV7-8 CASSFVREKLTDTQYF
15 TRBJ2-7 TRBV11-3 CASSSTGGGFYEQYF
11 TRBJ2-4 TRBV20-1 CSATPEDIQYF
15 TRBJ2-1 TRBV5-5 CASSLANPSYNEQFF
15 TRBJ2-2 TRBV14 CASSQVRAAAGELFF
15 TRBJ2-5 TRBV7-9 CASSLYLAGQETQYF
15 TRBJ1-4 TRBV4-1 CASSQDTQGSGKLFF
14 TRBJ2-4 TRBV20-1 CSARDHVSKNIQYF
14 TRBJ1-5 TRBV21-1 CASSLGERNQPQHF